Listed here are 5 T cell receptor beta chains from one sample, sequenced in a study of response to subunit inactivated influenza vaccine. TCRdb redid the calling of the RT-PCR reads with MiXCR, one entry per CDR3 protein. The sample has hundreds of thousands of distinct CDR3 sequences, about 25% seen once. The source material was CD4+ T cells sorted from PBMCs, sampled roughly 5 days after vaccination. The source is a man aged 50 to 60 who received an inactivated influenza vaccine.

This sequence joins TRBV24-1 and TRBJ2-1; D possibly corresponds to TRBD1 (6 bases). Trimming took off 4 bases at V and 7 bases at J, with 19 bases between the two ends. CDR1 is KGHDR and CDR2 is SFDVKD in the germline V gene. This CDR3 is 16 amino acids long. The CDR3 spells CATSDPGWTEQNEQFF. DNA for the CDR3: TGTGCCACCAGTGACCCGGGGTGGACAGAACAAAATGAGCAGTTCTTC.

The chain has TRBV6-5 and TRBJ1-5, with a tentative D call TRBD1 (6 bases). In germline, CDR1 is MNHEY, CDR2 SVGAGI. V lost 4 bases and J lost 1, with 17 bases in between. This CDR3 comprises 17 residues. The CDR3 here is CASSSTGWEKSNQPQHF. The CDR3 region has the DNA TGTGCCAGCAGTTCCACAGGGTGGGAGAAGAGCAATCAGCCCCAGCATTTT.

The chain joins TRBV11-2 to TRBJ2-2, with 11 positions matching TRBD1. CDR1 and CDR2 (germline): SGHAT, FQNNGV. CDR3 length: 18 amino acids. V dropped 3 bases and J dropped 4; count of bases not matched to a gene: 10. This CDR3 is CASSLDRGLRRTTGELFF. CDR3 bases: TGTGCCAGCAGCTTGGACAGGGGGCTTCGTCGAACCACCGGGGAGCTGTTTTTT.

The table lists this clonotype with a few counts. The V and J genes are TRBV5-1 and TRBJ2-5; D not resolved. The CDR3 spans 14 residues. CDR1 and CDR2 from the germline V gene are SGHRS and YFSETQ. The germline V and J ends were trimmed by 5 bases and 1 base, with 12 bases remaining between them. CDR3 in amino acids: CASSPDASQETQYF. CDR3 sequence (DNA): TGCGCCAGCAGTCCAGACGCTTCCCAAGAGACCCAGTACTTC.

The genes are TRBV5-1 and TRBJ2-5; 7 bases align to TRBD2. Losses at the gene ends were 3 bases for V and 0 bases for J; bases not matched to a gene: 2. Germline CDR1 is SGHRS and CDR2 is YFSETQ. This CDR3 has 14 residues. The CDR3 sequence: CASSWEGDQETQYF. DNA for the CDR3: TGCGCCAGCAGCTGGGAGGGAGACCAAGAGACCCAGTACTTC.